This T cell receptor (beta chain) was obtained from a study of cytomegalovirus exposure and HLA in healthy donors. The CDR3 covers 12 residues. Germline CDR1 reads SGHVS; CDR2 reads FNYEAQ. Trimming pared 8 bases from V and 2 bases from J, leaving 7 bases between. The study ran its PCR with 60 Vbeta and 13 Jbeta primers. Assay used: immunoSEQ multiplex PCR; TCRdb lists only in-frame clones, some missing. The sample holds approximately 100,000 clones, about 68% seen once. Sequenced: PBMCs. V and J are TRBV7-6 and TRBJ1-3; a weak D match, TRBD1 (5 bases). The TCR sequence derives from a man aged 25 to 45 in good health and CMV-seropositive. The CDR3 nucleotides are TGTGCCAGCCGGGGGGCTGGAAACACCATATATTTT. The encoded protein is CASRGAGNTIYF.